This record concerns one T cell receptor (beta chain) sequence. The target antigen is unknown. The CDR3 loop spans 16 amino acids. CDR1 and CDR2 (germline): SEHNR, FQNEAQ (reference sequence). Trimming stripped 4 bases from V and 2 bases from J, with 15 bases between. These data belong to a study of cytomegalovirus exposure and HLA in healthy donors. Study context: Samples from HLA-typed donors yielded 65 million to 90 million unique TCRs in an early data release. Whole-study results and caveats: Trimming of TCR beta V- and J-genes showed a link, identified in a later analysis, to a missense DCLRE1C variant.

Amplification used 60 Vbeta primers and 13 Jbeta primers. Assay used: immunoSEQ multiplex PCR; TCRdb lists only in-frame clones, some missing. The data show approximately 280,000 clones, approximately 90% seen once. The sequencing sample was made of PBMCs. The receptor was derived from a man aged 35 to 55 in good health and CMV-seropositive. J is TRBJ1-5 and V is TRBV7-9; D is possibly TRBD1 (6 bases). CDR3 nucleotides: TGTGCCAGCAGCTCTGCAGGGGCGGATGGCAATCAGCCCCAGCATTTT. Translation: CASSSAGADGNQPQHF. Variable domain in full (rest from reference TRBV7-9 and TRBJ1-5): DTGVSQNPRHKITKRGQNVTFRCDPISEHNRLYWYRQTLGQGPEFLTYFQNEAQLEKSRLLSDRFSAERPKGSFSTLEIQRTEQGDSAMYLCASSSAGADGNQPQHFGDGTRLSIL.